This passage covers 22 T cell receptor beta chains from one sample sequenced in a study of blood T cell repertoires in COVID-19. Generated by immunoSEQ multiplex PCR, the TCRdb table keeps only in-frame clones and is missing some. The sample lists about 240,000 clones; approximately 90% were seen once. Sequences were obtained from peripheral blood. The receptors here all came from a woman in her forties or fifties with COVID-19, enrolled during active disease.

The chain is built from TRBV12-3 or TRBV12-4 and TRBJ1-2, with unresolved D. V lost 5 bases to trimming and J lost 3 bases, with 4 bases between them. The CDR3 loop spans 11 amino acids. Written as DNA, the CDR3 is TGTGCCAGCAGTCAATACTATGGCTACACCTTC. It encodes CASSQYYGYTF.

CDR3 DNA: TGTGCCAGCAGCTTGGTCATAGCGGACACAGATACGCAGTATTTT. This gives the protein CASSLVIADTDTQYF. The rearrangement joins TRBV5-6 to TRBJ2-3; TRBD2 is a possible D gene (6 bases). Per the germline V gene, CDR1 is SGHDT and CDR2 is YYEEEE. This CDR3 comprises 15 residues. Trimming stripped 0 bases from V and 2 bases from J, with 10 bases between.

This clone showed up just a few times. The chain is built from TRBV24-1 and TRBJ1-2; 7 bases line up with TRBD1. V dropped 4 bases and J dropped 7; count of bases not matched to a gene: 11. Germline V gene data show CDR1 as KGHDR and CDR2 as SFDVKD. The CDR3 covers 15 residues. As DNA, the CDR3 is TGTGCCACCAGTGACCAAAGACAGGGAATGGGTGGCTACACCTTC. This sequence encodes CATSDQRQGMGGYTF.

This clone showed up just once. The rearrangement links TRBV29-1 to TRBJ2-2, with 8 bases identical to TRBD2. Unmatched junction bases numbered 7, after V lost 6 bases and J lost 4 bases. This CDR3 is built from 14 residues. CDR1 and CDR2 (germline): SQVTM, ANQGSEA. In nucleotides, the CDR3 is TGCAGCGTCGGAGTCGGGGGGGGCACCGGGGAGCTGTTTTTT. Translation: CSVGVGGGTGELFF.

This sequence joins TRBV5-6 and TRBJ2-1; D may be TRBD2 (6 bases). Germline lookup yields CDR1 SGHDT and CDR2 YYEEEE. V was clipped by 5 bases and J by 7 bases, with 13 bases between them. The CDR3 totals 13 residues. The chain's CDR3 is CASSLVGGNEQFF. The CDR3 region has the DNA TGTGCCAGCAGTTTAGTGGGAGGTAATGAGCAGTTCTTC.

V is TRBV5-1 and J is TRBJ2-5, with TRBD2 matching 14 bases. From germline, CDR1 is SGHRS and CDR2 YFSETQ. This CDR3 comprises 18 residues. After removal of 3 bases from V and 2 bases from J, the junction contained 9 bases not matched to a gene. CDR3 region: CASSWTGTSGGLQETQYF. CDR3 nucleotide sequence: TGCGCCAGCAGCTGGACCGGGACTAGCGGGGGATTACAAGAGACCCAGTACTTC.

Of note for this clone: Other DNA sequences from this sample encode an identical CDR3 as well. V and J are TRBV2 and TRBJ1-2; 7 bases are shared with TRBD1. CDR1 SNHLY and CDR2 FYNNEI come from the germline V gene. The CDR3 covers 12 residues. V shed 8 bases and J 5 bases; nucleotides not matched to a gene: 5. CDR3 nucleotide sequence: TGTGCCAGCCGTGGGACAGCGTATGGCTACACCTTC. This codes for CASRGTAYGYTF.

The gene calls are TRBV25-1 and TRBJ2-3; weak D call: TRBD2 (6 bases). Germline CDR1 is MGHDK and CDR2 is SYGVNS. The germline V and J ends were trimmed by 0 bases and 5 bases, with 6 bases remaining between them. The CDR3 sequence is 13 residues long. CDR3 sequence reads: CASSEYGRDTQYF. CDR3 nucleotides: TGTGCCAGCAGTGAATACGGGAGAGATACGCAGTATTTT.

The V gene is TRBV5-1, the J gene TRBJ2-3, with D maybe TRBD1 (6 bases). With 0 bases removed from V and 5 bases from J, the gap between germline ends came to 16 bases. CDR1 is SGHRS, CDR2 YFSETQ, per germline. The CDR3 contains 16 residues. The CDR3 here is CASSLAAQGVGDTQYF. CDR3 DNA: TGCGCCAGCAGCTTGGCGGCACAGGGCGTCGGAGATACGCAGTATTTT.

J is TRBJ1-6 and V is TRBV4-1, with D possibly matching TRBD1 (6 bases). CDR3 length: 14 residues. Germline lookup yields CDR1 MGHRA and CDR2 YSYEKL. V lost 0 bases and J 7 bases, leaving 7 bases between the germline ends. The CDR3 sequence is CASSQDDRNSPLHF. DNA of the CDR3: TGCGCCAGCAGCCAAGATGACAGGAATTCACCCCTCCACTTT.

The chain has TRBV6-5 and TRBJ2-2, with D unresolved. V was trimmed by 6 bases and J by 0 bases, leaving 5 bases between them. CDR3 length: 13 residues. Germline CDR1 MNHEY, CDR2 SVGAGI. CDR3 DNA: TGTGCCAGCAGGAGGACGAACACCGGGGAGCTGTTTTTT. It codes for CASRRTNTGELFF.

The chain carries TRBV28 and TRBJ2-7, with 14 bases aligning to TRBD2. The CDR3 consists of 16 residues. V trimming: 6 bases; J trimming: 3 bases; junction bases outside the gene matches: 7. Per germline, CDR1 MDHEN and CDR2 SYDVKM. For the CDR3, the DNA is TGTGCCAGCAGCTCTGGACTAGCGGGGGGCTACTACGAGCAGTACTTC. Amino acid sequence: CASSSGLAGGYYEQYF.

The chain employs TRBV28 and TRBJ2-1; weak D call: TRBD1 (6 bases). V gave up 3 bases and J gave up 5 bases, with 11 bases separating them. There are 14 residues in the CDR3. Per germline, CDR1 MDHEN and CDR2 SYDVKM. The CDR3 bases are TGTGCCAGCAGTTTGGTACAGGGAAACAATGAGCAGTTCTTC. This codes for CASSLVQGNNEQFF.

CDR3 protein: CASGGTAAGGAQYF. CDR3 coding DNA: TGTGCCAGCGGAGGGACGGCCGCGGGAGGTGCGCAGTATTTT. The chain couples TRBV7-2 to TRBJ2-3; 8 nucleotides match TRBD2. Germline lookup yields CDR1 SGHTA and CDR2 FQGNSA. The CDR3 sequence is 14 residues long. The V segment lost 8 bases and the J segment 10 bases; nucleotides outside the gene matches: 14.

Here the CDR3 reads CASSYTTGVSNTEAFF. The CDR3 nucleotides read TGTGCCAGCAGCTACACGACAGGGGTCTCGAACACTGAAGCTTTCTTT. V usage is TRBV6-6 and J usage is TRBJ1-1; TRBD1 matches at 8 bases. The CDR3 extends over 16 amino acids. The V and J ends lost 6 bases and 1 base, in that order; junction bases with no gene match: 10. CDR1 is MNHNY and CDR2 is SVGAGI in the germline V gene (reference sequence).

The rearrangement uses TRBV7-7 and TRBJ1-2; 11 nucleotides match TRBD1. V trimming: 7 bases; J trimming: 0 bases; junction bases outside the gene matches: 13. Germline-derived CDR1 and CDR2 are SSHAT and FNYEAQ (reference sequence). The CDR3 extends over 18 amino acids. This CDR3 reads CASTTIRDRGKSNYGYTF. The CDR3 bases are TGTGCCAGCACCACAATACGGGACAGGGGGAAGTCTAACTATGGCTACACCTTC.

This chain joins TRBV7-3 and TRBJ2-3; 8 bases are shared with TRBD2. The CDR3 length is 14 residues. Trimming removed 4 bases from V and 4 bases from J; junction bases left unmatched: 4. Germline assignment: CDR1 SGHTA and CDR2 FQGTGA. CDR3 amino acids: CASSWIGGADTQYF. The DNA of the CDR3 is TGTGCCAGCAGCTGGATCGGGGGGGCAGATACGCAGTATTTT.

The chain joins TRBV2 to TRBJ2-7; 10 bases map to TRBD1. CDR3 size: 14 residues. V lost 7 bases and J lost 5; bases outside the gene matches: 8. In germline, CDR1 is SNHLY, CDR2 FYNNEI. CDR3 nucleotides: TGTGCCAGCAAAGCCGGGACAGGGGAACACGAGCAGTACTTC. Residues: CASKAGTGEHEQYF. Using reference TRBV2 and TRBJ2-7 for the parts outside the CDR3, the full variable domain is EPEVTQTPSHQVTQMGQEVILRCVPISNHLYFYWYRQILGQKVEFLVSFYNNEISEKSEIFDDQFSVERPDGSNFTLKIRSTKLEDSAMYFCASKAGTGEHEQYFGPGTRLTVT.

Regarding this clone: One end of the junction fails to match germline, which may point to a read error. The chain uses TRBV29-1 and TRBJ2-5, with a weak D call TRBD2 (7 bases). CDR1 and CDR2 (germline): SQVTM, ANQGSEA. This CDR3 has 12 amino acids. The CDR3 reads CSVEEGGTSFNF. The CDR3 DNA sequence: TGCAGCGTTGAAGAGGGAGGGACAAGCTTTAACTTC.

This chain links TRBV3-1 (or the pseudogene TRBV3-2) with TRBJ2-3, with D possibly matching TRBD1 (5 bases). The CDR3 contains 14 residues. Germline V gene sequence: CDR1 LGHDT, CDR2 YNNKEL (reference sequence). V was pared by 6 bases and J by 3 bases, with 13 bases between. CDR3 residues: CASRTFQGTDTQYF. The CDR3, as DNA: TGTGCCAGCAGAACGTTCCAGGGAACAGATACGCAGTATTTT.

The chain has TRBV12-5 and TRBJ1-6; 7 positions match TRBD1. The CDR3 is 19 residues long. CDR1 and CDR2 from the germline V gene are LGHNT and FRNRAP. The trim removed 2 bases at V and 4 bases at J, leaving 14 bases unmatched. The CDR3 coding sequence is TGTGCTAGTGGTTTGCCCCGGGACAGCCCAAACCCGTATAATTCACCCCTCCACTTT. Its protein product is CASGLPRDSPNPYNSPLHF.

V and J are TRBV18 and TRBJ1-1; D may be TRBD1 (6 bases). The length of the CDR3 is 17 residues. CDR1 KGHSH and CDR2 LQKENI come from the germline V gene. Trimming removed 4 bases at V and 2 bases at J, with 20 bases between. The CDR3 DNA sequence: TGTGCCAGCTCACTTCGACAGGCCCTAAATCGAAACACTGAAGCTTTCTTT. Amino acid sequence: CASSLRQALNRNTEAFF. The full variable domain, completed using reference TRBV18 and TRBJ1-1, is NAGVMQNPRHLVRRRGQEARLRCSPMKGHSHVYWYRQLPEEGLKFMVYLQKENIIDESGMPKERFSAEFPKEGPSILRIQQVVRGDSAAYFCASSLRQALNRNTEAFFGQGTRLTVV.